The clone carrying this T cell receptor (beta chain) was counted once. The sample comes from a study of graft-versus-host responses after intestinal transplantation. Study details: The whole recipient group had anti-thymocyte globulin induction followed by tacrolimus and steroids for 2 to 3 years.

The protocol was immunoSEQ multiplex PCR, while the TCRdb copy is restricted to in-frame clones and leaves out a portion. The table has several thousand clones, approximately 83% seen once. V was clipped by 9 bases and J by 3 bases; unmatched bases: 14. This CDR3 contains 15 residues. The germline V gene encodes CDR1 MNHNY and CDR2 SVGAGI (reference sequence). Intraepithelial plus lamina propria lymphocytes were released by processing graft tissue. This chain joins TRBV6-6 and TRBJ2-7; TRBD2 matches at 7 bases. The sequencing here drew on ileum tissue, taken 156 days after intestinal transplant. This receptor was obtained from a human patient who received an intestinal transplant, so some T cells may come from the graft donor. The CDR3 here is CASHRGAGIGYEQYF. The CDR3 DNA reads as TGTGCCAGTCATCGTGGAGCGGGGATTGGCTACGAGCAGTACTTC.